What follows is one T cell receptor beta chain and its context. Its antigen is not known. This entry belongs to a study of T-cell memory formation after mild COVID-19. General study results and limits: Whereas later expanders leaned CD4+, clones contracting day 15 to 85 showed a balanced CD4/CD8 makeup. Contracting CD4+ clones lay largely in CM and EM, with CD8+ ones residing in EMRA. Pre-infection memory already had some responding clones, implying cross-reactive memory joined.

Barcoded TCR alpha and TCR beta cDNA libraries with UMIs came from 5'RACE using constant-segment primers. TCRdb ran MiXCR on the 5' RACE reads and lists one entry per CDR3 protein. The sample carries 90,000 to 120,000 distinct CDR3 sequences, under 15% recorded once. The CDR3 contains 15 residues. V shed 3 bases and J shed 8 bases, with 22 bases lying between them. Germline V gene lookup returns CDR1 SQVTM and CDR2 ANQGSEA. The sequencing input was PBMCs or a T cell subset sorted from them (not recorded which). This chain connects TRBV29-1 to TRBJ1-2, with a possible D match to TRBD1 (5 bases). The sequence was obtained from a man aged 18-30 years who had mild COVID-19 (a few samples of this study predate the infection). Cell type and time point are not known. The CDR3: CSVDAPQDGTRGYTF. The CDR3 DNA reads TGCAGCGTTGACGCTCCGCAGGACGGGACGCGGGGCTACACCTTC.